This T cell receptor beta chain was recorded in a study of early T cells in non-severe SARS-CoV-2 infection (dated by TCRdb to the early 2020s). For the study in its entirety: TCR sequencing used bulk RNA from unsorted whole blood, so alpha and beta chains could not be paired. Overall results and qualifications from the work: VDJdb matching was skewed toward anti-spike CD8 responses and likely underestimated virus-specific expansions, missing private and CD4 specificities.

A case-control design nested within a healthcare worker cohort in London, UK, was used, with weekly nasopharyngeal swab PCR tests and blood sampling performed. Healthcare workers were recruited between 23 and 31 March 2020, during the week of the UK lockdown, and were followed weekly for up to roughly 15 weeks. This clonotype was recorded at least ten times. No antigen is known for it. It has no much larger one-base neighbor in the sample; base qualities were not kept. The method behind the library was 5' RACE. Sequencing was performed on a NextSeq 500. In the TCR library protocol, unique molecular identifiers were attached to individual cDNA molecules to correct for PCR bias and sequencing error. TCR alpha and beta chains were both sequenced, and the abundances of alpha and beta sequences in each sample were closely correlated with each other. For the original study's pipeline: Decombinator V4 was used to annotate TCR sequences for V gene, J gene and CDR3. TCRs were defined as expanded if a significant change between any two time points was detected under a Poisson model with p below 0.0001. TCR abundances were normalised to the total number of TCRs sequenced per sample and were expressed as counts per million. MAIT TCRs were defined by TRAV1-2 paired with TRAJ12, TRAJ20 or TRAJ33, and iNKT TCRs by TRAV10 paired with TRAJ18. VDJdb, accessed 1 November 2021, was searched for CMV, EBV and SARS-CoV-2 annotated TCRs, with TCRs annotated for multiple antigens excluded. The public sequencing data were trimmed at Q25 with fastp and processed into clonotypes with MiXCR by TCRdb, which kept only in-frame beta chains. Rows are unified per CDR3 protein, each entry keeping the most common DNA and genes. The V and J calls were determined by TCRdb, not by the authors. Here the sample has tens of thousands of distinct CDR3 sequences; roughly 13% occur a single time. Jointly, the top ten make up over 4% of the sample.

V sheds 6 bases and J sheds 5 bases, leaving 25 bases between their ends. CDR1 and CDR2, per the germline V gene, are MNHEY and SVGEGT. Spanning cysteine to phenylalanine, the CDR3 consists of 17 amino acids. The retained sequence is limited to the CDR3, 51 bases, with the frame set at the first base. The sample taken for sequencing was whole blood. The chain was built from TRBV6-2 or TRBV6-3 and TRBJ1-1; the best D guess is TRBD1, with 6 bases matching. This TCR was recovered from an adult who was a healthcare worker with PCR-confirmed SARS-CoV-2 infection or an uninfected control (not recorded which). The CDR3 loop reads CASSKGGRTVLRTEAFF. The sequenced DNA: TGTGCCAGCAGCAAGGGAGGGAGGACAGTTTTACGGACTGAAGCTTTCTTT.